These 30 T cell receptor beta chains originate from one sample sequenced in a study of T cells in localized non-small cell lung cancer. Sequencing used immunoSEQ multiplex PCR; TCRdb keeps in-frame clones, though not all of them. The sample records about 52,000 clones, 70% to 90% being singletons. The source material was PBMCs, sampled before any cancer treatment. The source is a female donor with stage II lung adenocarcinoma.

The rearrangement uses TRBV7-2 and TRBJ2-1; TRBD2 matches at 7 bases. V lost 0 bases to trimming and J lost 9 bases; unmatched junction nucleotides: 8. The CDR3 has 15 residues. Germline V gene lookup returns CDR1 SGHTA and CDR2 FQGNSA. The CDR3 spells CASSLAGGNGVEQFF. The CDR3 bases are TGTGCCAGCAGCTTAGCGGGAGGGAACGGAGTTGAGCAGTTCTTC.

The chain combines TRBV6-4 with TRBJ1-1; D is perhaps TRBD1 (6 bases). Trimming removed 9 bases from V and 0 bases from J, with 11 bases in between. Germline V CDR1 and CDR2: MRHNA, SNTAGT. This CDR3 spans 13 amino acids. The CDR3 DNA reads TGTGCCAGTAGAGCAGGGGTGAACACTGAAGCTTTCTTT. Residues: CASRAGVNTEAFF.

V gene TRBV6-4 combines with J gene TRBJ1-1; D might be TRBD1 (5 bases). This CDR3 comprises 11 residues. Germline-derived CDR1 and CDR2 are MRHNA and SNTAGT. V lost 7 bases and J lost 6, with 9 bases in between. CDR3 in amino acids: CASTLGPEAFF. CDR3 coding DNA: TGTGCCAGCACCTTGGGACCTGAAGCTTTCTTT.

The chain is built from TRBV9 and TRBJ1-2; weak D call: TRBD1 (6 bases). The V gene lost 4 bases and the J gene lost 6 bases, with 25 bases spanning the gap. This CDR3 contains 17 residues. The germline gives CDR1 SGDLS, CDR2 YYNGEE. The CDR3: CASSSTRNITGIDGYTF. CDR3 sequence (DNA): TGTGCCAGCAGCTCTACCCGAAATATTACAGGGATAGATGGCTACACCTTC.

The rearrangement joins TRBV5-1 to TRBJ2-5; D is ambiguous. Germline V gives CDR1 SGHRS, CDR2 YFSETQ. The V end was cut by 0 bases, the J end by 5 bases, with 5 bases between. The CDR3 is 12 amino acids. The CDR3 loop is CASSLELETQYF. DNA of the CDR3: TGCGCCAGCAGCTTGGAGTTGGAGACCCAGTACTTC. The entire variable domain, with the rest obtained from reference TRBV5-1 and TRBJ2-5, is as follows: KAGVTQTPRYLIKTRGQQVTLSCSPISGHRSVSWYQQTPGQGLQFLFEYFSETQRNKGNFPGRFSGRQFSNSRSEMNVSTLELGDSALYLCASSLELETQYFGPGTRLLVL.

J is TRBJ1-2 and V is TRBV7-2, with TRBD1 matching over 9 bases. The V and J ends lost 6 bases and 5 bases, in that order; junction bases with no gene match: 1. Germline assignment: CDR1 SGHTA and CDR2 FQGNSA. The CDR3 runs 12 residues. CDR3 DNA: TGTGCCAGCAGTGGACAGGGGTATGGCTACACCTTC. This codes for CASSGQGYGYTF.

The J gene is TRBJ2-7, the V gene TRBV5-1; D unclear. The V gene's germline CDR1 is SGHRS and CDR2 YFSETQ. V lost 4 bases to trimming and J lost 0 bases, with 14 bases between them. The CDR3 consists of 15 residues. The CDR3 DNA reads TGCGCCAGCAGCCCTGATGGGTGGAGCTCCTACGAGCAGTACTTC. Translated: CASSPDGWSSYEQYF.

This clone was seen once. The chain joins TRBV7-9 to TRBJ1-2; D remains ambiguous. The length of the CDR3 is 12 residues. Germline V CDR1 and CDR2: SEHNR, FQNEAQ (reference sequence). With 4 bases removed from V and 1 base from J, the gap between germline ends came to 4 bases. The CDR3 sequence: CASSSDNYGYTF. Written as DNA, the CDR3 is TGTGCCAGCAGCTCCGATAACTATGGCTACACCTTC.

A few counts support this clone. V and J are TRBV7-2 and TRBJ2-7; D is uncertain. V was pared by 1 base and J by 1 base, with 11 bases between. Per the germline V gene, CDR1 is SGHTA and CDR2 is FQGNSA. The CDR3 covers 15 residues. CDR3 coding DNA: TGTGCCAGCAGCTTAGGAAGCGCCGGGTCCTACGAGCAGTACTTC. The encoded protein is CASSLGSAGSYEQYF.

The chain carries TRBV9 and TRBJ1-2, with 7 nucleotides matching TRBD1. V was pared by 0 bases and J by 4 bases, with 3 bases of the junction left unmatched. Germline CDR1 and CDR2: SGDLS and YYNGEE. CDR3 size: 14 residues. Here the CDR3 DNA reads TGTGCCAGCAGCGTAGGGGACAGTCCCTATGGCTACACCTTC. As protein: CASSVGDSPYGYTF. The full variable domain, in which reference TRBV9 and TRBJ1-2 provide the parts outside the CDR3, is DSGVTQTPKHLITATGQRVTLRCSPRSGDLSVYWYQQSLDQGLQFLIQYYNGEERAKGNILERFSAQQFPDLHSELNLSSLELGDSALYFCASSVGDSPYGYTFGSGTRLTVV.

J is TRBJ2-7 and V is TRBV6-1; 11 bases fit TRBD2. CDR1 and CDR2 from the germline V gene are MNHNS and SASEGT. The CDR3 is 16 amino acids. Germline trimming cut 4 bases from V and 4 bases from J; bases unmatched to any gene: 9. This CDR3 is CASSGTSGGRGYEQYF. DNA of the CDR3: TGTGCCAGCAGTGGAACTAGCGGGGGACGGGGTTACGAGCAGTACTTC.

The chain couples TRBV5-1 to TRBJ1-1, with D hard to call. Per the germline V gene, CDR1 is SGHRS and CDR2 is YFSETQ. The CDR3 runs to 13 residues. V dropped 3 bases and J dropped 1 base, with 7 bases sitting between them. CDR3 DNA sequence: TGCGCCAGCAGCTGGACGGAGAACACTGAAGCTTTCTTT. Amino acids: CASSWTENTEAFF.

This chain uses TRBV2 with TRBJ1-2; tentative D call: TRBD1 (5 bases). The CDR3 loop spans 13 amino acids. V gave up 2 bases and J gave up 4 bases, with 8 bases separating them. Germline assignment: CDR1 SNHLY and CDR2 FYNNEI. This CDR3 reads CASSEPGSYGYTF. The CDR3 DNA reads TGTGCCAGCAGTGAACCAGGGTCCTATGGCTACACCTTC.

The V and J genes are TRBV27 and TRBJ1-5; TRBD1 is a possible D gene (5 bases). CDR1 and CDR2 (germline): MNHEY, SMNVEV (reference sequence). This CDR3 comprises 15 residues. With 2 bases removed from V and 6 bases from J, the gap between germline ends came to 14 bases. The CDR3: CASSLEPGRGQPQHF. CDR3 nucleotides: TGTGCCAGCAGTTTAGAACCTGGAAGGGGTCAGCCCCAGCATTTT.

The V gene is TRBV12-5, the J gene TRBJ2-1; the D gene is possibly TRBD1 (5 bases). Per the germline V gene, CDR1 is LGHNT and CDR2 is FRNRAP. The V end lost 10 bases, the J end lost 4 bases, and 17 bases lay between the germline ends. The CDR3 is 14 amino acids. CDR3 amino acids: CATQNWGHYNEQFF. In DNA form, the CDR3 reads TGTGCTACCCAGAACTGGGGCCATTACAATGAGCAGTTCTTC.

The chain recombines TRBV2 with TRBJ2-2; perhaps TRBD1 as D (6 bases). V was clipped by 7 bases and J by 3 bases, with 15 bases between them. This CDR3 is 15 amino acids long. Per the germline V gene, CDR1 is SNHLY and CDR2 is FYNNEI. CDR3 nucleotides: TGTGCCAGCAAGGATGGACAGACCCACACCGGGGAGCTGTTTTTT. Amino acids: CASKDGQTHTGELFF.

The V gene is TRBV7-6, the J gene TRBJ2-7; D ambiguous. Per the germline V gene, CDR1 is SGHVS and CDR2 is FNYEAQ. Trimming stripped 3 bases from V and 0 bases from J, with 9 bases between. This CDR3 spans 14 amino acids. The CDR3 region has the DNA TGTGCCAGCAGCTTGACTGAGCTCTCCTACGAGCAGTACTTC. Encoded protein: CASSLTELSYEQYF.

The CDR3 nucleotides read TGTGCCAGCAGTGGGAGGACGGACTCCTACGAGCAGTACTTC. This encodes CASSGRTDSYEQYF. The chain has TRBV6-5 and TRBJ2-7; possible D gene TRBD2, 6 bases. Trimming took off 5 bases at V and 0 bases at J, with 11 bases between the two ends. There are 14 residues in the CDR3. Germline V gene sequence: CDR1 MNHEY, CDR2 SVGAGI.

In DNA form, the CDR3 reads TGTGCCAGCAGCCCCGGGGGTACGCAGTATTTT. This codes for CASSPGGTQYF. The chain links TRBV7-2 to TRBJ2-3, with a possible D match to TRBD2 (6 bases). CDR1 and CDR2 from the germline V gene are SGHTA and FQGNSA. Trimming cost V 5 bases and J 8 bases, with 8 bases left between them. This CDR3 is built from 11 residues. Full variable domain (rest looked up from reference TRBV7-2 and TRBJ2-3): GAGVSQSPSNKVTEKGKDVELRCDPISGHTALYWYRQSLGQGLEFLIYFQGNSAPDKSGLPSDRFSAERTGGSVSTLTIQRTQQEDSAVYLCASSPGGTQYFGPGTRLTVL.

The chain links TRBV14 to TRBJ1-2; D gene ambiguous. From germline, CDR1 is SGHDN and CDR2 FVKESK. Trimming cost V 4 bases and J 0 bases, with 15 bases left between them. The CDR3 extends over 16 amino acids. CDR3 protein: CASSPIGVLPNYGYTF. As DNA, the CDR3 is TGTGCCAGCAGCCCGATCGGAGTCCTCCCTAACTATGGCTACACCTTC.

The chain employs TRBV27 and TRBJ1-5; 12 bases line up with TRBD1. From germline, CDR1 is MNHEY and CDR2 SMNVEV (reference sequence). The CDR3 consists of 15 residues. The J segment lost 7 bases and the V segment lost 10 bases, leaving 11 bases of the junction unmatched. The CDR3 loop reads CATRDRGRVEQPQHF. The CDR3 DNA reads TGTGCCACCCGGGACAGGGGGCGTGTGGAACAGCCCCAGCATTTT.

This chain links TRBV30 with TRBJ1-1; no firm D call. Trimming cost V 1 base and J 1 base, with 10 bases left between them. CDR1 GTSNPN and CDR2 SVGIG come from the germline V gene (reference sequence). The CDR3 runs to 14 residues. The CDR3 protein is CAWSARVQNTEAFF. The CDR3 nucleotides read TGTGCCTGGAGTGCCCGGGTCCAGAACACTGAAGCTTTCTTT.

CDR3 protein: CASSLIRQGGVYLAEAFF. The DNA of the CDR3 is TGTGCCAGCAGCTTAATCCGACAGGGTGGGGTTTACTTGGCTGAAGCTTTCTTT. The chain recombines TRBV5-4 with TRBJ1-1, with TRBD1 matching over 7 bases. After removal of 2 bases from V and 6 bases from J, the junction contained 19 bases not matched to a gene. Germline loops: CDR1 SGHNT, CDR2 YYREEE (reference sequence). CDR3 length: 18 amino acids.

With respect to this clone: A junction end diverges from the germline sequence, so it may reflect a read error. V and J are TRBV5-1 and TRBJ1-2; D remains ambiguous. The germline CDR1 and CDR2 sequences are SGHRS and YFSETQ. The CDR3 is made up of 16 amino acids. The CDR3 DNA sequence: TGCGCCAGCAGCCCCTCGGGGAGCCTGTCTAAATATGGCTACACCTTC. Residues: CASSPSGSLSKYGYTF.

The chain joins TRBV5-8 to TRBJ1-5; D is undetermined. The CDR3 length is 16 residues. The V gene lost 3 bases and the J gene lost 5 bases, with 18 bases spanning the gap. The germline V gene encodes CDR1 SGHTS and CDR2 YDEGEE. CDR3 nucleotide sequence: TGTGCCAGCAGCTCAGGACCGGACCCATCCTATCAGCCCCAGCATTTT. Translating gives CASSSGPDPSYQPQHF. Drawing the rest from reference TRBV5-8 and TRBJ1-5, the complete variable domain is EAGVTQSPTHLIKTRGQQATLRCSPISGHTSVYWYQQALGLGLQFLLWYDEGEERNRGNFPPRFSGRQFPNYSSELNVNALELEDSALYLCASSSGPDPSYQPQHFGDGTRLSIL.

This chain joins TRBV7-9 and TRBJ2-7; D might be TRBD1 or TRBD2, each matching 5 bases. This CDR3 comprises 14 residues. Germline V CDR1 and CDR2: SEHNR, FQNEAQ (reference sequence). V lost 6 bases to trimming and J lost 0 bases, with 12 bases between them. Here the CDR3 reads CASSSGTSSYEQYF. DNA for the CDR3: TGTGCCAGCAGTTCCGGGACGTCCTCCTACGAGCAGTACTTC.

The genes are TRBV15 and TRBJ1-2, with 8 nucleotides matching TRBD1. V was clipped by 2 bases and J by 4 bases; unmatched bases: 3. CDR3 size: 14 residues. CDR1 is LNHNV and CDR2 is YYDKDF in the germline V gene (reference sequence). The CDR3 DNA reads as TGTGCCACCAGCAGACCTGGGACAGGCTATGGCTACACCTTC. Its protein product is CATSRPGTGYGYTF. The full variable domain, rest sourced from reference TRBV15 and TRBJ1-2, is DAMVIQNPRYQVTQFGKPVTLSCSQTLNHNVMYWYQQKSSQAPKLLFHYYDKDFNNEADTPDNFQSRRPNTSFCFLDIRSPGLGDTAMYLCATSRPGTGYGYTFGSGTRLTVV.

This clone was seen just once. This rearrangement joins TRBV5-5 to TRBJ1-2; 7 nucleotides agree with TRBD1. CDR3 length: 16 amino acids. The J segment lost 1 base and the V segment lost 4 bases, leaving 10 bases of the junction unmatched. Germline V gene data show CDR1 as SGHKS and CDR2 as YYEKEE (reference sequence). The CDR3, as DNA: TGTGCCAGCAGCCGAGAACGGGACAGCATTAACTATGGCTACACCTTC. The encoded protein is CASSRERDSINYGYTF. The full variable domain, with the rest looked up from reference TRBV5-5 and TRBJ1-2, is DAGVTQSPTHLIKTRGQQVTLRCSPISGHKSVSWYQQVLGQGPQFIFQYYEKEERGRGNFPDRFSARQFPNYSSELNVNALLLGDSALYLCASSRERDSINYGYTFGSGTRLTVV.

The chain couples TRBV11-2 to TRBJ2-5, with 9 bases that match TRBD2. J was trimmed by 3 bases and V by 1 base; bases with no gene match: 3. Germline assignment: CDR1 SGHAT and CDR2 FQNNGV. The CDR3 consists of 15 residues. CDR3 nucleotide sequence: TGTGCCAGCAGCTTAGTCGGCGGGGGGGAAGAGACCCAGTACTTC. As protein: CASSLVGGGEETQYF.

The CDR3 bases are TGTGCCAGCAGCTTGGGAGCCCTCTATGGCTACACCTTC. This translates into CASSLGALYGYTF. The chain carries TRBV5-6 and TRBJ1-2; no firm D call. The CDR3 sequence is 13 residues long. The V and J ends lost 0 bases and 4 bases respectively, with 7 bases between them. CDR1 and CDR2 from the germline V gene are SGHDT and YYEEEE.